These 20 T cell receptor beta chains originate from one sample sequenced in a study of blood T cell repertoires in COVID-19. Data came from immunoSEQ multiplex PCR; TCRdb stores just in-frame clones and leaves some out. The data show 230,000 or so clones, more than 65% seen once. Sequenced material: peripheral blood. Receptors were obtained from a woman between 40 and 50 years old who had recovered from COVID-19.

This clone was counted many times. The J gene is TRBJ1-3, the V gene TRBV2; 11 positions agree with TRBD1. This CDR3 spans 16 amino acids. With V trimmed by 7 bases and J by 0 bases, 5 bases remained unmatched. Germline values: CDR1 SNHLY, CDR2 FYNNEI. CDR3 loop: CASKDRGPISGNTIYF. The CDR3 nucleotides read TGTGCCAGCAAGGACAGGGGGCCGATCTCTGGAAACACCATATATTTT.

This clone was picked up one time. V usage is TRBV4-3 and J usage is TRBJ1-1; the D is unclear. Trimming stripped 6 bases from V and 3 bases from J, with 11 bases between. This CDR3 is 13 amino acids long. Germline assignment: CDR1 LGHNA and CDR2 YSLEER. CDR3 region: CASSPDTDTEAFF. DNA for the CDR3: TGCGCCAGCAGTCCCGACACTGACACTGAAGCTTTCTTT.

The DNA of the CDR3 is TGTGCCAGCAGTTCGACAGGGACTGAAGCTTTCTTT. This encodes CASSSTGTEAFF. The chain combines TRBV27 with TRBJ1-1; TRBD1 matches 7 bases. Germline CDR1 reads MNHEY; CDR2 reads SMNVEV (reference sequence). V lost 4 bases and J lost 5; bases outside the gene matches: 1. The CDR3 loop spans 12 amino acids.

The chain combines TRBV7-8 with TRBJ2-7; 9 nucleotides agree with TRBD1. The CDR3 contains 12 residues. V shed 5 bases, J shed 11 bases, and the junction held 7 bases outside the gene matches. Germline loops: CDR1 SGHVS, CDR2 FQNEAQ. For the CDR3, the DNA is TGTGCCAGCAGCCTCGGGACAGGGTACGAGTACTTC. Its protein is CASSLGTGYEYF.

The rearrangement links TRBV5-5 to TRBJ1-5, with 9 positions matching TRBD1. Germline CDR1 and CDR2: SGHKS and YYEKEE (reference sequence). V shed 4 bases and J 4 bases; nucleotides not matched to a gene: 3. This CDR3 is built from 14 residues. As DNA, the CDR3 is TGTGCCAGCAGCCCGGGACAGGGTAATCAGCCCCAGCATTTT. Residues: CASSPGQGNQPQHF.

V gene TRBV6-5 combines with J gene TRBJ1-2; D is ambiguous. With 3 bases removed from V and 7 bases from J, the gap between germline ends came to 6 bases. The CDR3 extends over 11 amino acids. Germline V gene lookup returns CDR1 MNHEY and CDR2 SVGAGI. The CDR3 bases are TGTGCCAGCAGTTATGGGAGTGGCTACACCTTC. Translation: CASSYGSGYTF.

The V gene is TRBV4-3, the J gene TRBJ1-5, with D uncertain. The germline gives CDR1 LGHNA, CDR2 YSLEER. The CDR3 length is 15 residues. V lost 1 base and J 5 bases, leaving 12 bases between the germline ends. The CDR3 region is CASSQAVAGYQPQHF. CDR3 in DNA: TGCGCCAGCAGCCAAGCTGTGGCAGGTTATCAGCCCCAGCATTTT.

The chain couples TRBV21-1 to TRBJ2-5; no DNA check was done on the table's D call, TRBD2. TRBV21-1 is a pseudogene locus. The CDR3 extends over 17 amino acids. The CDR3, as DNA: TGTGCCAGCAGCTTGAAAAGTCTAGCGGGGGGGAGGGAGACCCAGTACTTC. The encoded protein is CASSLKSLAGGRETQYF.

CDR3 sequence reads: CASSVGGGADEKLFF. In DNA, the CDR3 is TGTGCCAGCAGTGTAGGGGGGGGCGCGGATGAAAAACTGTTTTTT. The J gene is TRBJ1-4, the V gene TRBV2, with a possible D match to TRBD1 (6 bases). Trimming shortened V by 4 bases and J by 6 bases, and 15 bases separated the two germline ends. The germline V gene encodes CDR1 SNHLY and CDR2 FYNNEI. This CDR3 spans 15 amino acids.

This clone was found once. CDR3 sequence: CASSASGGSYEQYF. The CDR3 nucleotides are TGTGCCAGCAGCGCTAGCGGGGGCTCCTACGAGCAGTACTTC. The V and J genes are TRBV9 and TRBJ2-7; TRBD2 agrees at 10 bases. This CDR3 contains 14 residues. Germline V gene sequence: CDR1 SGDLS, CDR2 YYNGEE. Trimming took 3 bases from V and 0 from J; bases not matched to a gene: 0. The complete variable domain, with remaining parts taken from reference TRBV9 and TRBJ2-7, reads DSGVTQTPKHLITATGQRVTLRCSPRSGDLSVYWYQQSLDQGLQFLIQYYNGEERAKGNILERFSAQQFPDLHSELNLSSLELGDSALYFCASSASGGSYEQYFGPGTRLTVT.

This clone was seen only once. V is TRBV6-5 and J is TRBJ2-7; D is possibly TRBD1 (6 bases). The CDR3 extends over 14 amino acids. The germline V and J ends were trimmed by 6 bases and 0 bases, with 12 bases remaining between them. Germline CDR1 is MNHEY and CDR2 is SVGAGI. This chain's CDR3 is CASRSTGSSYEQYF. The CDR3 bases are TGTGCCAGCAGGAGCACAGGGAGCTCCTACGAGCAGTACTTC.

The chain has TRBV5-1 and TRBJ2-7; 8 bases line up with TRBD1. The CDR3 runs 13 residues. The ends lost 2 bases at V and 7 bases at J; junction bases unmatched: 5. Germline CDR1 SGHRS, CDR2 YFSETQ. The CDR3 region is CASSLGTGDEQYF. CDR3 bases: TGCGCCAGCAGCTTAGGGACAGGAGATGAGCAGTACTTC. Full variable domain (missing parts from reference TRBV5-1 and TRBJ2-7): KAGVTQTPRYLIKTRGQQVTLSCSPISGHRSVSWYQQTPGQGLQFLFEYFSETQRNKGNFPGRFSGRQFSNSRSEMNVSTLELGDSALYLCASSLGTGDEQYFGPGTRLTVT.

The chain combines TRBV9 with TRBJ1-4, with D possibly being TRBD1 (5 bases). V shed 3 bases and J shed 7 bases, with 16 bases lying between them. Per germline, CDR1 SGDLS and CDR2 YYNGEE. The CDR3 is made up of 15 amino acids. This CDR3 is CASSGTGSPFEKLFF. DNA of the CDR3: TGTGCCAGCAGCGGAACAGGATCGCCCTTTGAAAAACTGTTTTTT.

This chain uses TRBV9 with TRBJ2-3; possible D gene TRBD2, 5 bases. Germline V gene sequence: CDR1 SGDLS, CDR2 YYNGEE. The CDR3 is 15 amino acids. Between the trimmed V and J ends, which lost 4 bases and 4 bases, there was a span of 16 bases. The CDR3: CASSLLVQEADTQYF. CDR3 bases: TGTGCCAGCAGCCTTTTAGTTCAGGAGGCAGATACGCAGTATTTT.

The rearrangement links TRBV27 to TRBJ2-1; 14 nucleotides align to TRBD2. CDR3 length equals 14 residues. V dropped 6 bases and J dropped 8; count of bases not matched to a gene: 3. Germline V gene sequence: CDR1 MNHEY, CDR2 SMNVEV (reference sequence). The CDR3 DNA sequence: TGTGCCAGCAGCGGGACTAGCGGGGGATATGAGCAGTTCTTC. Translated: CASSGTSGGYEQFF.

V and J are TRBV7-6 and TRBJ2-7; tentative D call: TRBD2 (6 bases). Germline V gives CDR1 SGHVS, CDR2 FNYEAQ. V lost 5 bases and J lost 6, with 8 bases in between. The length of the CDR3 is 11 residues. CDR3 residues: CASSVGGEQYF. DNA for the CDR3: TGTGCCAGCAGCGTGGGGGGCGAGCAGTACTTC.

This clone has only a few counts. The chain recombines TRBV30 with TRBJ1-1, with TRBD1 matching 9 bases. Germline V gene sequence: CDR1 GTSNPN, CDR2 SVGIG (reference sequence). The CDR3 consists of 16 residues. V shed 4 bases and J 0 bases; nucleotides not matched to a gene: 9. This CDR3 is CAWIGRDRALNTEAFF. The DNA for the CDR3 is TGTGCCTGGATCGGCCGGGACAGGGCTTTGAACACTGAAGCTTTCTTT.

J is TRBJ1-1 and V is TRBV27; 8 positions match TRBD1. V lost 6 bases, J lost 0 bases, and 3 bases stayed unmatched. Germline V gene data show CDR1 as MNHEY and CDR2 as SMNVEV (reference sequence). This CDR3 region has 14 residues. The CDR3 DNA is TGTGCCAGCAGCCGGACAGGGATGAACACTGAAGCTTTCTTT. Protein: CASSRTGMNTEAFF.

The J gene is TRBJ1-5, the V gene TRBV30; the D gene is possibly TRBD1 (6 bases). CDR3 size: 13 residues. Trimming removed 3 bases at V and 5 bases at J, with 11 bases between. In germline, CDR1 is GTSNPN, CDR2 SVGIG (reference sequence). The CDR3 DNA reads TGTGCCTGGAGGGACAGTCCACATCAGCCCCAGCATTTT. Its translation is CAWRDSPHQPQHF. The entire variable domain, with the rest obtained from reference TRBV30 and TRBJ1-5, is as follows: SQTIHQWPATLVQPVGSPLSLECTVEGTSNPNLYWYRQAAGRGLQLLFYSVGIGQISSEVPQNLSASRPQDRQFILSSKKLLLSDSGFYLCAWRDSPHQPQHFGDGTRLSIL.

The chain joins TRBV19 to TRBJ1-2; D might be TRBD1 (5 bases). The CDR3 spans 15 residues. V shed 3 bases and J shed 2 bases, with 13 bases lying between them. Germline loops: CDR1 LNHDA, CDR2 SQIVND (reference sequence). This CDR3 is CASSIEGQGNYGYTF. In DNA form, the CDR3 reads TGTGCCAGTAGTATTGAAGGTCAGGGCAACTATGGCTACACCTTC.